The rows below give T cell receptor beta chains drawn from one sample of a study of blood T cells in healthy people across ages. TCRdb reprocessed the 5' RACE reads with MiXCR, giving one entry per CDR3 protein. The data contain approximately 1.5 million distinct CDR3 sequences, 35% to 45% of them singletons. Material for sequencing was blood. All receptors derive from a young woman in good health. Each CDR3 is given with its conserved first and last residue. D genes are given only for firm matches.

D gene | J gene | V gene | CDR3 protein
- | TRBJ2-7 | TRBV6-5 | CATTQGPRGYEQYF
- | TRBJ2-3 | TRBV9 | CASSDAGDTQYF
- | - | TRBV6-5 | CARGDGAAEWDEQYF
- | TRBJ2-1 | TRBV19 | CASTKGHHLYNEQFF
TRBD2 | TRBJ2-5 | TRBV4-3 | CASSQEGTGLSSGRGEQYF
- | TRBJ2-3 | TRBV20-1 | CSANPEQGYTDAQYF
- | TRBJ2-3 | TRBV27 | CASSPNADTQYF
TRBD1 | TRBJ2-1 | TRBV5-1 | CASSHGQGANEQFF
TRBD1 | TRBJ2-6 | TRBV7-9 | CASSRTGQSANVLTF
TRBD2 | TRBJ2-3 | TRBV6-2/TRBV6-3 | CASSYPRLAGVVSDTQYF
- | TRBJ2-1 | TRBV29-1 | CRAPWAGDNEQFF
TRBD1 | TRBJ1-3 | TRBV25-1 | CASSDIPGTGGSGNTIYF
- | TRBJ1-1 | TRBV20-1 | CSAREGSTGAFF
- | TRBJ2-3 | TRBV7-9 | CASSIFPGDTQYF
- | TRBJ2-5 | TRBV27 | CASLRGETQYF
- | TRBJ2-5 | TRBV6-5 | CASSPNYNEQYF
TRBD2 | TRBJ2-2 | TRBV7-2 | CASSLLGGYLIAGELFF
- | TRBJ1-1 | TRBV14 | CASSPQRTVFNTEAFF
- | TRBJ1-1 | TRBV6-2/TRBV6-3 | CATLKEFHTEAFF
- | TRBJ1-2 | TRBV27 | CASSLRGNYGYTF
TRBD1 | TRBJ1-1 | TRBV19 | CASGQGMTEAFF
- | TRBJ2-1 | TRBV18 | CASSAHRVRGSYNEQFF
TRBD2 | TRBJ2-4 | TRBV20-1 | CSMQRRLAKDIQYF
- | TRBJ1-2 | TRBV20-1 | CSARGARANYGYTF
- | TRBJ2-6 | TRBV9 | CASSVSSVTLLGANVLTF
- | TRBJ1-2 | TRBV20-1 | CSAGTGQGGSYGYTF
- | TRBJ1-2 | TRBV29-1 | CSVEDLGAHGYTF
- | TRBJ2-4 | TRBV29-1 | CSGVGMDKNIQYF
TRBD1 | TRBJ2-5 | TRBV12-3/TRBV12-4 | CASTYRGQETQYF
- | TRBJ2-7 | TRBV20-1 | CSAREWRPLSYEQYF
- | TRBJ1-1 | TRBV4-1 | CASSQPGRGTEAFF
TRBD1 | TRBJ1-2 | TRBV25-1 | CASREPGQGTFGYTF
TRBD2 | TRBJ2-3 | TRBV12-5 | CASGSTQTSDLSDTQYF
- | TRBJ2-3 | TRBV20-1 | CSAPPSTDTQYF
- | - | TRBV30 | CAWSAWDVRAKNIQYF
- | - | TRBV6-4 | CASSGVQVPYNEQYF
TRBD2 | TRBJ2-3 | TRBV15 | CATSPGLAGGDTQYF
- | TRBJ1-2 | TRBV20-1 | CSARYWEDYGYTF
TRBD2 | TRBJ2-1 | TRBV12-3/TRBV12-4 | CASRPTSGDYNEQFF
TRBD1 | TRBJ1-6 | TRBV12-3/TRBV12-4 | CASTLDRGYSPLHF
TRBD2 | TRBJ2-3 | TRBV7-8 | CASSAGVVTDTQYF
- | TRBJ1-2 | TRBV7-2 | CASSFLGKPDYGYTF
- | TRBJ1-1 | TRBV27 | CASSFAPGLSPTEAFF
- | TRBJ1-1 | TRBV13 | CASSSRQVVNTEAFF
- | - | TRBV7-2 | CASSLVDWSSYNEQYF
TRBD1 | TRBJ1-2 | TRBV6-5 | CASLGQGANYGYTF
- | TRBJ2-1 | TRBV19 | CASTGERENEQFF
TRBD2 | TRBJ2-1 | TRBV7-3 | CASSLGVAGFNEQFF
- | TRBJ2-3 | TRBV9 | CDSSPPADTQYF
- | TRBJ2-3 | TRBV20-1 | CSARPVTSTDTQYF
TRBD1 | TRBJ2-7 | TRBV9 | CASSQGGGQGGYEQYF
TRBD1 | TRBJ2-3 | TRBV29-1 | CSAGTGNTDTQYF
- | TRBJ1-1 | TRBV6-2/TRBV6-3 | CASSCVRQNTEAFF
- | - | TRBV6-2/TRBV6-3 | CASSYEIEDNEQYF
TRBD2 | - | TRBV6-2/TRBV6-3 | CASSYRRTSGREQYF
- | TRBJ2-1 | TRBV27 | CASRQGLSSYNEQFF
- | TRBJ2-5 | TRBV20-1 | CSASQGRQQETQYF
- | TRBJ2-1 | TRBV14 | CASTRRATGNYNEQFF
- | TRBJ2-5 | TRBV13 | CASSAGGSGKETQYF
- | TRBJ1-1 | TRBV7-6 | CASSPTGMGGTEAFF